This is a list of T cell receptor beta chains from one sample in a study of blood T cell repertoires in COVID-19. Generated by immunoSEQ multiplex PCR, the TCRdb table keeps only in-frame clones and is missing some. The sample has around 210,000 clones, about 82% seen once. The sequencing input was peripheral blood. Receptors were obtained from a man in his fifties or sixties with COVID-19, enrolled during active disease. CDR3s include the opening cysteine and the closing phenylalanine or tryptophan. D genes are given only for firm matches. A clone size is listed for some rows: how often the clone was seen (once, few, many), or a class if it is expanded.

length,V,J,D,size,DNA,CDR3
13,TRBV30,TRBJ1-2,TRBD1,once,TGTGCCTGGAGTAAGAACAGGGGGGTTGGCTACACCTTC,CAWSKNRGVGYTF
16,TRBV19,TRBJ2-1,-,-,TGTGCCAGTAGTATGTCTGGGACTCTAACCGGAAATGAGCAGTTCTTC,CASSMSGTLTGNEQFF
17,TRBV5-1,TRBJ2-3,TRBD2,once,TGCGCCAGCAGCGCCGCTATACTAGCGGGAGGGGTGGATACGCAGTATTTT,CASSAAILAGGVDTQYF
15,TRBV6-6,TRBJ1-2,-,-,TGTGCCAGCACCCCGGGTCAGCGCTCTAACTATGGCTACACCTTC,CASTPGQRSNYGYTF
16,TRBV27,TRBJ2-1,TRBD1,-,TGTGCCAGCAACTTTGGGACAGGCAAAGGTAGCCATGAGCAGTTCTTC,CASNFGTGKGSHEQFF
12,TRBV7-2,TRBJ1-2,-,-,TGTGCCAGCAGCCTAGGGGGGGGCGGCTACACCTTC,CASSLGGGGYTF
18,TRBV28,TRBJ2-5,TRBD1,once,TGTGCCAGCAGTTTAGCGGGGGTCGTAGGACAGGGGAAAGAGACCCAGTACTTC,CASSLAGVVGQGKETQYF
14,TRBV25-1,TRBJ2-1,TRBD2,-,TGTGCCAGCAGCCGACTAGCGGGGTACAATGAGCAGTTCTTC,CASSRLAGYNEQFF
15,TRBV27,TRBJ2-1,TRBD2,-,TGTGCCAGCAGTTCCCCGGGACTAACTTACAATGAGCAGTTCTTC,CASSSPGLTYNEQFF
17,TRBV28,TRBJ1-6,-,-,TGTGCCAGCAGTTTGTCTTCAGGAGGGCCGGGTAATTCACCCCTCCACTTT,CASSLSSGGPGNSPLHF
15,TRBV3-1/TRBV3-2,TRBJ2-5,-,-,TGTGCCAGCAGCCAAGGCGGGACTCGTGGAGAGACCCAGTACTTC,CASSQGGTRGETQYF
15,TRBV19,TRBJ2-1,-,-,TGTGCCAGTAGCAGTGGAGGGGGCGGGTACAATGAGCAGTTCTTC,CASSSGGGGYNEQFF
16,TRBV5-1,TRBJ2-3,TRBD1,-,TGCGCCAGCAGCTTAGGACAGGCGTCGGTGGCAGATACGCAGTATTTT,CASSLGQASVADTQYF
16,TRBV10-1,TRBJ1-1,-,-,TGCGCCAGCAGCCCGGACAGAGGCACCCCAACGAATGAAGCTTTCTTT,CASSPDRGTPTNEAFF
15,TRBV6-5,TRBJ2-7,TRBD2,-,TGTGCCAGCAGCCCACCGGGACTAGCGGGTGGCGAGCAGTACTTC,CASSPPGLAGGEQYF
16,TRBV5-6,TRBJ2-6,-,-,TGTGCCAGCAGCTTGTTCAGGGTGCTTGGGGCCAACGTCCTGACTTTC,CASSLFRVLGANVLTF
15,TRBV6-5,TRBJ2-1,-,-,TGTGCCAGCAGTTTCCGGGACTCAGCCTACAATGAGCAGTTCTTC,CASSFRDSAYNEQFF
13,TRBV19,TRBJ1-1,-,-,TGTGCCAGTACATCTCGGGACACCCTTGAAGCTTTCTTT,CASTSRDTLEAFF
15,TRBV9,TRBJ2-1,-,few,TGTGCCAGCAGCGTAAGTAGCGGCTACTACAATGAGCAGTTCTTC,CASSVSSGYYNEQFF
17,TRBV18,TRBJ1-1,-,-,TGTGCCAGCTCACCACCGTCCCAGGGTTTTGCGTACACTGAAGCTTTCTTT,CASSPPSQGFAYTEAFF
15,TRBV19,TRBJ2-7,TRBD2,once,TGTGCCAGTAGTATGTTAGCGGGAGTCTCGGAGGAGCAGTACTTC,CASSMLAGVSEEQYF
16,TRBV6-4,TRBJ2-6,TRBD1,-,TGTGCCAGCAGCGCCCTCGACAGGGCTGGGGCCAACGTCCTGACTTTC,CASSALDRAGANVLTF
15,TRBV19,TRBJ2-7,-,few,TGTGCCAGTAGTACTTCCGGAGGGGGCGCCTACGAGCAGTACTTC,CASSTSGGGAYEQYF
15,TRBV7-2,TRBJ1-4,-,-,TGTGCCAGCAGCTTAGCCCACAGGGAGGGTGAAAAACTGTTTTTT,CASSLAHREGEKLFF
15,TRBV7-7,TRBJ2-6,-,-,TGTGCCAGCAGTCCTAACCTTTCTGGGGCCAACGTCCTGACTTTC,CASSPNLSGANVLTF
19,TRBV18,TRBJ2-4,TRBD1,-,TGTGCCAGCTCACCACTTATTGGGACAGGGTATCTAGCCGGAAACATTCAGTACTTC,CASSPLIGTGYLAGNIQYF
10,TRBV25-1,TRBJ1-1,TRBD1,-,TGTGCCTCCAGGGGGCTTGGAGCTTTCTTT,CASRGLGAFF
16,TRBV6-6,TRBJ1-1,TRBD1,-,TGTGCCAGCAGTTACCGGCAGGGGGCGTCTAGCCCTGAAGCTTTCTTT,CASSYRQGASSPEAFF
15,TRBV28,TRBJ1-5,TRBD1,-,TGTGCCAGCATCACGCCGGGACAGTTGAGTCAGCCCCAGCATTTT,CASITPGQLSQPQHF
14,TRBV18,TRBJ2-5,TRBD1,once,TGTGCCAGCTCCCCCGGGACAGGGGGGGAGACCCAGTACTTC,CASSPGTGGETQYF
16,TRBV5-1,TRBJ2-7,TRBD1,-,TGCGCCAGCAGCCCAAGGGCAGGGACAGGGGGGCGCGAGCAGTACTTC,CASSPRAGTGGREQYF
15,TRBV28,TRBJ1-1,TRBD1,-,TGTGCCAGCAGTCACGCGACAGGGGGCACCACTGAAGCTTTCTTT,CASSHATGGTTEAFF
15,TRBV18,TRBJ2-7,TRBD1,-,TGTGCCAGCTCCCCCGGACAGGGGGCTGGTTACGAGCAGTACTTC,CASSPGQGAGYEQYF
16,TRBV27,TRBJ1-1,TRBD1,-,TGTGCCAGCAGTTTTGGGACAGGCGGGGTGAACACTGAAGCTTTCTTT,CASSFGTGGVNTEAFF
15,TRBV10-3,TRBJ1-2,-,-,TGTGCCATCAGTCCCCAGGGAGGAGCTAACTATGGCTACACCTTC,CAISPQGGANYGYTF
13,TRBV2,TRBJ2-3,TRBD1,-,TGTGCCAGCGAGACAGGGGGCACAGATACGCAGTATTTT,CASETGGTDTQYF
17,TRBV7-9,TRBJ2-7,-,once,TGTGCCAGCAGCTTAGGCGCGGGCCTGGGTGGGGGGAACGAGCAGTACTTC,CASSLGAGLGGGNEQYF
12,TRBV6-1,TRBJ2-1,-,-,TGTGCCAGCAGTGACAATTACAATGAGCAGTTCTTC,CASSDNYNEQFF
14,TRBV10-3,TRBJ1-1,-,few,TGTGCCATCAGCTCACAGGGTTTGAACACTGAAGCTTTCTTT,CAISSQGLNTEAFF
13,TRBV28,TRBJ1-2,-,-,TGTGCCAGCAGCCCAGGGGTGAACTATGGCTACACCTTC,CASSPGVNYGYTF
16,TRBV4-2,TRBJ2-2,-,-,TGTGCCAGCAGCCAAGACGGGACGGGAGTCACCGGGGAGCTGTTTTTT,CASSQDGTGVTGELFF
14,TRBV6-5,TRBJ1-2,-,once,TGTGCCAGCAGTTACTCCCAGGGCAGCTATGGCTACACCTTC,CASSYSQGSYGYTF
14,TRBV10-1,TRBJ1-2,TRBD1,once,TGCGCCAGCAGTGAGTCGGGGACAGTGAATGGCTACACCTTC,CASSESGTVNGYTF
18,TRBV4-2,TRBJ1-6,-,-,TGTGCCAGCAGCCAAGTCACGGGGGGAGGGGCGGATAATTCACCCCTCCACTTT,CASSQVTGGGADNSPLHF